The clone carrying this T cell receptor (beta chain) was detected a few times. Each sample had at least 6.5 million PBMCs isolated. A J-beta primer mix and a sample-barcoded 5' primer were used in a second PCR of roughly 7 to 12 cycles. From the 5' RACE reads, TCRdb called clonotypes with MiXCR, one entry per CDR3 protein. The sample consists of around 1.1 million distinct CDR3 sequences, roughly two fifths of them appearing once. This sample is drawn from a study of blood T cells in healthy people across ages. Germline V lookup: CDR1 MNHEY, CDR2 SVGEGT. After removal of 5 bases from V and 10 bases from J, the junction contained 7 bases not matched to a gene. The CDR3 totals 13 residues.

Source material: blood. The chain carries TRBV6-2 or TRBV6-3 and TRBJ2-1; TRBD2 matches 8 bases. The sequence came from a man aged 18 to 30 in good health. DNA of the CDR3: TGTGCCAGCAGTAGGACTAGCAGACAAGAGCAGTTCTTC. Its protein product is CASSRTSRQEQFF.